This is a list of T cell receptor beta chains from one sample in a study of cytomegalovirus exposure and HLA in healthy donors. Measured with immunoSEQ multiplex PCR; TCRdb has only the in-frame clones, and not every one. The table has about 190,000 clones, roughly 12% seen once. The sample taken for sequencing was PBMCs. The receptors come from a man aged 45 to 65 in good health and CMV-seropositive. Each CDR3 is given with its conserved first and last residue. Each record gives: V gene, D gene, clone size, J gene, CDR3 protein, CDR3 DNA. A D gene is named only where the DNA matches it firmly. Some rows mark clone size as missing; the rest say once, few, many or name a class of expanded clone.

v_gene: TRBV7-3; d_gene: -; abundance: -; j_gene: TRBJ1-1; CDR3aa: CASSFRAETEAFF; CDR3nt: TGTGCCAGCAGCTTTCGAGCGGAGACTGAAGCTTTCTTT
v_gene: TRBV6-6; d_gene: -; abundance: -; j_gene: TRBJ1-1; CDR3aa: CASNHGGRAEAFF; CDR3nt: TGTGCCAGCAACCACGGGGGTAGGGCTGAAGCTTTCTTT
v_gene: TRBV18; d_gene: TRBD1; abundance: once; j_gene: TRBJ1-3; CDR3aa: CASSPPDRVSGNTIYF; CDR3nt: TGTGCCAGCTCACCACCTGACAGGGTCTCTGGAAACACCATATATTTT
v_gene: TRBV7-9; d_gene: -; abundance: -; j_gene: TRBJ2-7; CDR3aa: CASSLGAGGSYEQYF; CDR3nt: TGTGCCAGCAGCTTAGGGGCAGGAGGTTCCTACGAGCAGTACTTC
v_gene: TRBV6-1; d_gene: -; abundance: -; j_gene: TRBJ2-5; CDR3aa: CASSGGVGRETQYF; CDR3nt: TGTGCCAGCAGTGGGGGAGTAGGGAGGGAGACCCAGTACTTC
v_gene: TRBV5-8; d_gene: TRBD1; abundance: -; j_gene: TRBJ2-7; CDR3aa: CASRLPGTAYEQYF; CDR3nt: TGTGCCAGCAGACTCCCCGGGACAGCCTACGAGCAGTACTTC
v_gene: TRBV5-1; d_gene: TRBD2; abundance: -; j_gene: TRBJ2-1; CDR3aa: CASSLGTSGNEQFF; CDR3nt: TGCGCCAGCAGCCTCGGGACTAGCGGCAATGAGCAGTTCTTC
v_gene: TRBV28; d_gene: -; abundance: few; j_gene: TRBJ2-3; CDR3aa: CASSPPSGIDTQYF; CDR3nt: TGTGCCAGCAGCCCCCCAAGCGGAATAGATACGCAGTATTTT
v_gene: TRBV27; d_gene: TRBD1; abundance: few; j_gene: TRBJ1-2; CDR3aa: CASSRGGQGANGYTF; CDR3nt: TGTGCCAGCAGTCGCGGGGGACAGGGGGCTAATGGCTACACCTTC
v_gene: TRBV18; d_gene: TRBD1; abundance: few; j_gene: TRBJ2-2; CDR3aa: CASSLQGISTGELFF; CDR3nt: TGTGCCAGCTCATTACAGGGGATAAGCACCGGGGAGCTGTTTTTT
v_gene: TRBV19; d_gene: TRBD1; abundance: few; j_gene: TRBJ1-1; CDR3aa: CASTTGVVNTEAFF; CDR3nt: TGTGCCAGTACTACAGGGGTTGTGAACACTGAAGCTTTCTTT
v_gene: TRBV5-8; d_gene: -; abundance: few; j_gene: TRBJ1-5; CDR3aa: CASSPGETNQPQHF; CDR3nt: TGTGCCAGCAGCCCCGGGGAGACCAATCAGCCCCAGCATTTT
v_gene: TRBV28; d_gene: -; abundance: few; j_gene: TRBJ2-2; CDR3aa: CASSPQVLRTGELFF; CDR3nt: TGTGCCAGCAGTCCACAGGTTTTGAGGACCGGGGAGCTGTTTTTT
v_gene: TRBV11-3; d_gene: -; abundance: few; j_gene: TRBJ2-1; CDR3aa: CASSLGQYNEQFF; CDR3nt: TGTGCCAGCAGCTTAGGACAGTACAATGAGCAGTTCTTC
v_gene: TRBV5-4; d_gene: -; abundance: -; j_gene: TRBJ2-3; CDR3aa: CASSSVQGHSTDTQYF; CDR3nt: TGTGCCAGCAGCTCGGTACAGGGCCATAGCACAGATACGCAGTATTTT
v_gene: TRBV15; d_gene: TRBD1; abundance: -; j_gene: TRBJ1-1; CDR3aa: CATSPLGGAGAFF; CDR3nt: TGTGCCACCAGCCCGTTAGGGGGCGCGGGAGCTTTCTTT
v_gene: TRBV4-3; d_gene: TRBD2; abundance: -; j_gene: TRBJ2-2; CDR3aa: CASSQLAGFTGELFF; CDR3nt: TGCGCCAGCAGCCAACTAGCGGGGTTCACCGGGGAGCTGTTTTTT
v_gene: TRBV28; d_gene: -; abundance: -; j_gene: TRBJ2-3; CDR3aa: CASSLLSDTQYF; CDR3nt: TGTGCCAGCAGTTTACTTTCAGATACGCAGTATTTT
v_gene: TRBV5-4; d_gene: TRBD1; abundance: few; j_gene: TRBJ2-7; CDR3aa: CASSLGQGAWYEQYF; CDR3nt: TGTGCCAGCAGCCTGGGGCAGGGGGCTTGGTACGAGCAGTACTTC
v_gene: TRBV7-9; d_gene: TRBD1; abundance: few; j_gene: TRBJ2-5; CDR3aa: CASRQGQGQETQYF; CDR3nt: TGTGCCAGCAGACAGGGACAGGGACAAGAGACCCAGTACTTC
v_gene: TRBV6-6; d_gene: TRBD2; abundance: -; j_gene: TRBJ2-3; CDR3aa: CASSSGGAHTDTQYF; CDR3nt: TGTGCCAGCAGTTCCGGGGGGGCCCACACAGATACGCAGTATTTT
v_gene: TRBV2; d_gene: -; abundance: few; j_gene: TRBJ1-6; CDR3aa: CATARQGNSPLHF; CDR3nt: TGTGCCACAGCGCGGCAGGGGAATTCACCCCTCCACTTT
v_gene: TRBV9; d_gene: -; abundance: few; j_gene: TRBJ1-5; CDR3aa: CASSVNGGLGQPQHF; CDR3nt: TGTGCCAGCAGCGTCAACGGGGGGCTAGGTCAGCCCCAGCATTTT
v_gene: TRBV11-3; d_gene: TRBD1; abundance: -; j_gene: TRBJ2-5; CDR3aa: CASSPGQGLIERRETQYF; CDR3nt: TGTGCCAGCAGCCCCGGACAGGGTTTGATCGAAAGACGAGAGACCCAGTACTTC
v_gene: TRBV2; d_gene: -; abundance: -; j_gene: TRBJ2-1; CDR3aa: CASSESDSPSYNEQFF; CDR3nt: TGTGCCAGCAGTGAATCGGACAGCCCGTCCTACAATGAGCAGTTCTTC
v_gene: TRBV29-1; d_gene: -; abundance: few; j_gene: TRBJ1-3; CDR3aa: CSGDFGNTIYF; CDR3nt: TGCAGCGGGGACTTTGGAAACACCATATATTTT
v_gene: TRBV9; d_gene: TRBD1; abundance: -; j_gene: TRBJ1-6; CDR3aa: CASSTRTGNNSPLHF; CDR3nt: TGTGCCAGCAGCACCCGGACAGGGAATAATTCACCCCTCCACTTT
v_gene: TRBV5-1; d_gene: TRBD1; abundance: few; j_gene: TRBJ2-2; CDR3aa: CASSSRTGEPGELFF; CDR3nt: TGCGCCAGCAGCTCCCGGACAGGGGAGCCCGGGGAGCTGTTTTTT
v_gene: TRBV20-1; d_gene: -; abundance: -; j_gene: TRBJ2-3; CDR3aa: CSAVPRDTQYF; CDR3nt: TGCAGTGCTGTTCCCCGAGATACGCAGTATTTT
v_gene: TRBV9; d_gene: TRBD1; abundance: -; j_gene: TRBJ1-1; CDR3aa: CASSSQGQLNTEAFF; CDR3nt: TGTGCCAGCAGCTCCCAGGGACAGCTGAACACTGAAGCTTTCTTT
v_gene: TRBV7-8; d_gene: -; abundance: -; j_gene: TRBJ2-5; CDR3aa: CASSFGPLETQYF; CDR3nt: TGTGCCAGCAGCTTTGGCCCCCTGGAGACCCAGTACTTC
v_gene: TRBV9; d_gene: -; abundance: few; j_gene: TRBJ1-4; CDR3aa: CASSVLAQGNEKLFF; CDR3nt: TGTGCCAGCAGCGTACTCGCGCAGGGTAATGAAAAACTGTTTTTT
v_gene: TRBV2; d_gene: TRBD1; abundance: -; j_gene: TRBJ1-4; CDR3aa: CASRDRPNEKLFF; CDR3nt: TGTGCCAGCAGGGACAGGCCTAATGAAAAACTGTTTTTT
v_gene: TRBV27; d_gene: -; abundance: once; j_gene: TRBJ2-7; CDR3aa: CASSFQGPRSYEQYF; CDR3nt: TGTGCCAGCAGTTTTCAGGGGCCAAGATCCTACGAGCAGTACTTC
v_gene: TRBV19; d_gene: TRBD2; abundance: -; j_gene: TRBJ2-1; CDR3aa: CASSILTSGGAHEQFF; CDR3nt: TGTGCCAGTAGTATATTGACTAGCGGGGGGGCGCATGAGCAGTTCTTC